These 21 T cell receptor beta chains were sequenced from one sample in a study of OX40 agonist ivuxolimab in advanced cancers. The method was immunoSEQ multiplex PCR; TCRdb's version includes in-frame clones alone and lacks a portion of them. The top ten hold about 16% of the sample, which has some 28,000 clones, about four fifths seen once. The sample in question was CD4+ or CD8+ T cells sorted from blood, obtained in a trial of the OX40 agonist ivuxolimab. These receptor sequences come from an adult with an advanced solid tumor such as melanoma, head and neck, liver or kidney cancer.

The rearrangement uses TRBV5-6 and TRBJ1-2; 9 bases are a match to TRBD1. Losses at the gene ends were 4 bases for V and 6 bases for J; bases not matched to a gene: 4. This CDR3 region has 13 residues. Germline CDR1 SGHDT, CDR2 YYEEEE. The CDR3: CASSDTGGNGYTF. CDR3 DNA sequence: TGTGCCAGCAGCGACACAGGGGGCAATGGCTACACCTTC.

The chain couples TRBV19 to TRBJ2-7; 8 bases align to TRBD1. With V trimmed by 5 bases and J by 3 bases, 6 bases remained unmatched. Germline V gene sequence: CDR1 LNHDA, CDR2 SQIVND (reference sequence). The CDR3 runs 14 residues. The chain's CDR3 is CASSPGTGNYEQYF. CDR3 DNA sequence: TGTGCCAGTAGTCCTGGGACAGGAAACTACGAGCAGTACTTC.

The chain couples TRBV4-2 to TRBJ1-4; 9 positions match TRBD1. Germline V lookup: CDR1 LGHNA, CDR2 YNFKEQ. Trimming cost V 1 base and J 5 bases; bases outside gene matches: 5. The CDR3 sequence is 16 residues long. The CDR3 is CASSQGLGQGNEKLFF. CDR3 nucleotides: TGTGCCAGCAGCCAAGGACTAGGACAGGGGAATGAAAAACTGTTTTTT.

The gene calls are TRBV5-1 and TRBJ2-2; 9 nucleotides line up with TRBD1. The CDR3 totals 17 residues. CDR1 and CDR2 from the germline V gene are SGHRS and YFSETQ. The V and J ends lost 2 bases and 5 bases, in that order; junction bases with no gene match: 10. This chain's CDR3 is CASSLIPGQGETGELFF. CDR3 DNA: TGCGCCAGCAGCTTAATCCCGGGACAGGGTGAGACCGGGGAGCTGTTTTTT.

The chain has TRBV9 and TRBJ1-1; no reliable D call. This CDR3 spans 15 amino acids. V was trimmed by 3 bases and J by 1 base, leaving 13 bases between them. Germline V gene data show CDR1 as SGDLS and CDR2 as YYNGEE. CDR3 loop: CASSAPPHQNTEAFF. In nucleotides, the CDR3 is TGTGCCAGCAGCGCACCCCCCCACCAGAACACTGAAGCTTTCTTT.

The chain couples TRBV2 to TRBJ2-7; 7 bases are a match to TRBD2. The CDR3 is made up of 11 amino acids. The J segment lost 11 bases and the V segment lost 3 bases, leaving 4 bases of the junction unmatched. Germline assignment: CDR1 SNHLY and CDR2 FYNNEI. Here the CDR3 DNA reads TGTGCCAGCAGTGATTTGGGGAGGGAGTACTTC. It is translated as CASSDLGREYF.

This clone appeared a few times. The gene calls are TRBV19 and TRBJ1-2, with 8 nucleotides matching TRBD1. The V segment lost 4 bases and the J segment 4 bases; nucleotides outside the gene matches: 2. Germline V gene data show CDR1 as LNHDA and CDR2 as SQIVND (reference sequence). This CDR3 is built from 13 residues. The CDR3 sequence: CASSKDRVYGYTF. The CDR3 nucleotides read TGTGCCAGTAGTAAGGACAGGGTCTATGGCTACACCTTC.

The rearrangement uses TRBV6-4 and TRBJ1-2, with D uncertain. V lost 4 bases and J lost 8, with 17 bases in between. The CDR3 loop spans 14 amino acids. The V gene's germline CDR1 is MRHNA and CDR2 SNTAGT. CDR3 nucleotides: TGTGCCAGCAGTGCCGCACACGGGGAAAACGGCTACACCTTC. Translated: CASSAAHGENGYTF.

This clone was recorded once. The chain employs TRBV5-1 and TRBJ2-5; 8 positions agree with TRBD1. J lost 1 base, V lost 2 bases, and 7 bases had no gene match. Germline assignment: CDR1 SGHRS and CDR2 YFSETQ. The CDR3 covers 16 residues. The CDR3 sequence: CASSFGYGQGQETQYF. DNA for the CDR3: TGCGCCAGCAGCTTCGGGTACGGACAGGGCCAAGAGACCCAGTACTTC.

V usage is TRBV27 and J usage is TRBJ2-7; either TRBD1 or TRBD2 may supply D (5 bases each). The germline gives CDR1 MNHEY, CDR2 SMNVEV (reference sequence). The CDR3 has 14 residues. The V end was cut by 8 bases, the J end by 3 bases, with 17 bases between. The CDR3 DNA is TGTGCCAGCCGAACGCCCGGGGCGAACTACGAGCAGTACTTC. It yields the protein CASRTPGANYEQYF.

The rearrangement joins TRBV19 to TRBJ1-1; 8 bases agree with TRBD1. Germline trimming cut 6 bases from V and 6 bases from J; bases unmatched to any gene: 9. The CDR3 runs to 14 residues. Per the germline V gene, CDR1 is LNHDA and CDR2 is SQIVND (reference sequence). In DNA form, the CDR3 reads TGTGCCAGTAGCCGAGGGACAGGATACCCTGAAGCTTTCTTT. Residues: CASSRGTGYPEAFF.

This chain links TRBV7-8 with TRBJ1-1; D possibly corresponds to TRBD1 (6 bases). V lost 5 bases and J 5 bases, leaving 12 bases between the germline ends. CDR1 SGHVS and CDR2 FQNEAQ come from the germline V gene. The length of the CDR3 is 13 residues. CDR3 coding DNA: TGTGCCAGCAGCGTACAGGGATTGACTGAAGCTTTCTTT. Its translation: CASSVQGLTEAFF.

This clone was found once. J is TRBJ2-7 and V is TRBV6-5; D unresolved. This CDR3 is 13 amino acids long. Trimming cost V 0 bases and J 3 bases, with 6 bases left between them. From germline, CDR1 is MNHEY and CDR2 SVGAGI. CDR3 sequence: CASSYSGIYEQYF. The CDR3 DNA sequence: TGTGCCAGCAGTTACTCGGGTATCTACGAGCAGTACTTC.

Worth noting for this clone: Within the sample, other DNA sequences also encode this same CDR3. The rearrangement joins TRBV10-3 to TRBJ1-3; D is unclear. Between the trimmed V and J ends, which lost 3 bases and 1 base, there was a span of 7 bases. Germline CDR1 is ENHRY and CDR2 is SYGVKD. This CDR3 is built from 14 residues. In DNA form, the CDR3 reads TGTGCCATCAGTGACTGGGGTTCTGGAAACACCATATATTTT. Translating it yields CAISDWGSGNTIYF.

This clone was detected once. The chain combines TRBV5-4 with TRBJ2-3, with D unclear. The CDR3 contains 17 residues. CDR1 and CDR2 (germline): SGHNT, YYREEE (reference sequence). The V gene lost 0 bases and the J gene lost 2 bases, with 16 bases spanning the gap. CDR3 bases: TGTGCCAGCAGCTTGGCCGAGGCAGGCCGCTACACAGATACGCAGTATTTT. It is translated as CASSLAEAGRYTDTQYF. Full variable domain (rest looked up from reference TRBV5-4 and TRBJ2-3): ETGVTQSPTHLIKTRGQQVTLRCSSQSGHNTVSWYQQALGQGPQFIFQYYREEENGRGNFPPRFSGLQFPNYSSELNVNALELDDSALYLCASSLAEAGRYTDTQYFGPGTRLTVL.

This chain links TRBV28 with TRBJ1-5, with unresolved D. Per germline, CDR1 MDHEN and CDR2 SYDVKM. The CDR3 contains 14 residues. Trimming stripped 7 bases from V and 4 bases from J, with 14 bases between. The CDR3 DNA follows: TGTGCCAGCACCCCCCGCAGACCAAATCAGCCCCAGCATTTT. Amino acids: CASTPRRPNQPQHF.

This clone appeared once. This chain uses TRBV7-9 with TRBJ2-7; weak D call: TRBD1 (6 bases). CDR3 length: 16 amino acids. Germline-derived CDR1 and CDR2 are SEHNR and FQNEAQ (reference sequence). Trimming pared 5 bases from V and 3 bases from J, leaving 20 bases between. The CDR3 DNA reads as TGTGCCAGCAGCCTACGGGACACTAGGCTCATCTACGAGCAGTACTTC. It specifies CASSLRDTRLIYEQYF.

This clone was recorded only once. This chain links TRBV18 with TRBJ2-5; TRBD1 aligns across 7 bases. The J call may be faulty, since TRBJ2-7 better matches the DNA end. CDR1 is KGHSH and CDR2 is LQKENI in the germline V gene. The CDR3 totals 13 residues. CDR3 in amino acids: CASSPGTDYEQYF. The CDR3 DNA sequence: TGTGCCAGCTCACCAGGGACAGACTACGAGCAGTACTTC.

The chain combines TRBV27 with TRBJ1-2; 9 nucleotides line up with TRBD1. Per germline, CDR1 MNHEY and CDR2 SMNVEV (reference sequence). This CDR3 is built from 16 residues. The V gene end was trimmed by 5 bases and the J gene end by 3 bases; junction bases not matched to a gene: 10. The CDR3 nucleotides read TGTGCCAGCAGTAAAAACCGACAGGGGGAGGACTATGGCTACACCTTC. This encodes CASSKNRQGEDYGYTF.

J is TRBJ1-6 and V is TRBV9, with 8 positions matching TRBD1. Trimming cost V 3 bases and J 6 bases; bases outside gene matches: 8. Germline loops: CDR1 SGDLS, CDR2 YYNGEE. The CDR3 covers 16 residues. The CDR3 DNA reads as TGTGCCAGCAGCGCCCCGACAGGGGCCGGTAATTCACCCCTCCACTTT. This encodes CASSAPTGAGNSPLHF.

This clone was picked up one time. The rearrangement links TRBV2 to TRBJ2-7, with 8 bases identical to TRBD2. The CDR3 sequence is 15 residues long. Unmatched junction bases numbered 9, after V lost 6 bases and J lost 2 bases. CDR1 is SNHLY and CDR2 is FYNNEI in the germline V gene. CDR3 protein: CASSPQAGVAYEQYF. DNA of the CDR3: TGTGCCAGCAGCCCCCAAGCGGGGGTAGCCTACGAGCAGTACTTC. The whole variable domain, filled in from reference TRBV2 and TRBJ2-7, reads EPEVTQTPSHQVTQMGQEVILRCVPISNHLYFYWYRQILGQKVEFLVSFYNNEISEKSEIFDDQFSVERPDGSNFTLKIRSTKLEDSAMYFCASSPQAGVAYEQYFGPGTRLTVT.